These 25 T cell receptor beta chains share one sample of origin, sequenced in a study of PD-L1 blockade in urothelial cancer. Data came from immunoSEQ multiplex PCR; TCRdb stores just in-frame clones and leaves some out. The data contain just over 50,000 clones, approximately 86% of them singletons. Sequenced material: PBMCs, taken around atezolizumab (anti-PD-L1) treatment. The receptors shown here come from a man in his fifties or sixties with urothelial cancer.

This sequence joins TRBV23-1 and TRBJ2-3; D is unresolved. TRBV23-1 is flagged as an ORF with uncertain function. This CDR3 has 16 amino acids. Deletions cut 4 bases from V and 0 bases from J, with 14 bases between. The CDR3 DNA sequence: TGCGCCAGCAGTCTCAATCGGTTCTTTAGCACAGATACGCAGTATTTT. Its translation is CASSLNRFFSTDTQYF.

This clone turned up a few times. V gene TRBV4-2 combines with J gene TRBJ2-1; 16 positions agree with TRBD2. The junction had 11 bases not matched to a gene; V was cut back by 4 bases and J by 8 bases. Germline CDR1 LGHNA, CDR2 YNFKEQ. This CDR3 has 18 amino acids. The CDR3 protein is CASSPAPGLAGGYDEQFF. The CDR3 DNA sequence: TGTGCCAGCAGCCCCGCCCCGGGACTAGCGGGGGGGTACGATGAGCAGTTCTTC.

The rearrangement joins TRBV7-2 to TRBJ1-4, with TRBD1 identical over 7 bases. From germline, CDR1 is SGHTA and CDR2 FQGNSA. Losses at the gene ends were 4 bases for V and 3 bases for J; bases not matched to a gene: 2. This CDR3 comprises 14 residues. The CDR3 sequence: CASSSQGSNEKLFF. In DNA, the CDR3 is TGTGCCAGCAGCTCACAGGGGTCTAATGAAAAACTGTTTTTT.

The chain employs TRBV2 and TRBJ1-4; D unresolved. Germline loops: CDR1 SNHLY, CDR2 FYNNEI. V was pared by 5 bases and J by 15 bases, with 10 bases between. This CDR3 spans 10 amino acids. CDR3 region: CASSQGRVFF. In DNA form, the CDR3 reads TGTGCCAGCAGTCAAGGCCGGGTGTTTTTT. The full variable domain, in which reference TRBV2 and TRBJ1-4 provide the parts outside the CDR3, is EPEVTQTPSHQVTQMGQEVILRCVPISNHLYFYWYRQILGQKVEFLVSFYNNEISEKSEIFDDQFSVERPDGSNFTLKIRSTKLEDSAMYFCASSQGRVFFGSGTQLSVL.

This clone was seen just once. In the same sample, other DNA sequences code for this CDR3. The chain recombines TRBV18 with TRBJ2-5; TRBD2 agrees at 7 bases. The CDR3 contains 15 residues. V shed 3 bases, J shed 2 bases, and the junction held 6 bases outside the gene matches. Germline V gene lookup returns CDR1 KGHSH and CDR2 LQKENI. The CDR3 nucleotides are TGTGCCAGCTCACCGAGGCTAGCGGTACAAGAGACCCAGTACTTC. Protein product: CASSPRLAVQETQYF.

The genes are TRBV5-1 and TRBJ2-5; 14 bases are shared with TRBD2. This CDR3 region has 17 residues. Trimming at V came to 4 bases and at J to 4 bases, leaving 9 bases not matched to a gene. Germline CDR1 reads SGHRS; CDR2 reads YFSETQ. Here the CDR3 reads CASSRTPGLAGAETQYF. The CDR3 DNA sequence: TGCGCCAGCAGCCGAACACCGGGACTAGCGGGAGCAGAGACCCAGTACTTC.

The genes are TRBV6-5 and TRBJ2-5; D possibly corresponds to TRBD2 (7 bases). Germline CDR1 is MNHEY and CDR2 is SVGAGI. V was shortened by 6 bases and J by 5 bases, with 19 bases between the two germline ends. The CDR3 loop spans 15 amino acids. CDR3 DNA sequence: TGTGCCAGCAGCCCCCCCGGGGGGCTTGTTGAGACCCAGTACTTC. Protein: CASSPPGGLVETQYF.

There are a few counts of this clone. The chain employs TRBV13 and TRBJ1-2, with D possibly TRBD1 on 6 matching bases. V gave up 5 bases and J gave up 6 bases, with 19 bases separating them. CDR3 length: 15 residues. The germline V gene encodes CDR1 PRHDT and CDR2 FYEKMQ (reference sequence). CDR3 nucleotides: TGTGCCAGCAGCGCCGGGATTGGGGGCGCGGATGGCTACACCTTC. Its protein product is CASSAGIGGADGYTF.

This chain links TRBV9 with TRBJ2-5; TRBD1 is a possible D gene (6 bases). With 4 bases removed from V and 2 bases from J, the gap between germline ends came to 18 bases. CDR1 SGDLS and CDR2 YYNGEE come from the germline V gene. This CDR3 comprises 16 residues. This CDR3 is CASSPRTFTGQETQYF. CDR3 nucleotides: TGTGCCAGCAGCCCTCGAACCTTTACAGGGCAAGAGACCCAGTACTTC.

The CDR3 DNA reads TGTGCCAGCAGCTTAAGGACAGGGGATAATTCACCCCTCCACTTT. It is translated as CASSLRTGDNSPLHF. V is TRBV7-9 and J is TRBJ1-6, with 9 bases identical to TRBD1. The germline gives CDR1 SEHNR, CDR2 FQNEAQ (reference sequence). V lost 2 bases, J lost 5 bases, and 1 base stayed unmatched. The CDR3 consists of 15 residues.

The chain couples TRBV6-5 to TRBJ1-2; 8 bases map to TRBD1. The CDR3 contains 15 residues. The germline gives CDR1 MNHEY, CDR2 SVGAGI. With 2 bases clipped from V and 6 bases from J, the junction kept 8 bases outside the gene matches. Here the CDR3 DNA reads TGTGCCAGCAGTTACCTCCCGACAGGGGTGAATGGCTACACCTTC. It encodes CASSYLPTGVNGYTF.

The sample holds a few counts of this clone. This chain connects TRBV6-5 to TRBJ1-3; a possible D gene is TRBD1 (5 bases). The germline V and J ends were trimmed by 2 bases and 2 bases, with 7 bases remaining between them. This CDR3 contains 14 residues. Germline CDR1 is MNHEY and CDR2 is SVGAGI. The CDR3: CASSYQGTGNTIYF. In nucleotides, the CDR3 is TGTGCCAGCAGTTACCAGGGAACTGGAAACACCATATATTTT.

In this sample, this clone turned up a few times. The chain is built from TRBV7-2 and TRBJ2-7, with 10 positions matching TRBD1. The CDR3 has 15 residues. The V gene end was trimmed by 5 bases and the J gene end by 3 bases; junction bases not matched to a gene: 7. Germline V lookup: CDR1 SGHTA, CDR2 FQGNSA. CDR3 sequence: CASSVTGQGFYEQYF. CDR3 in DNA: TGTGCCAGCAGCGTTACGGGACAGGGGTTCTACGAGCAGTACTTC.

This chain joins TRBV30 and TRBJ2-3; weak D call: TRBD2 (5 bases). This CDR3 region has 17 residues. V was pared by 0 bases and J by 2 bases, with 18 bases between. The germline gives CDR1 GTSNPN, CDR2 SVGIG (reference sequence). Here the CDR3 reads CAWSVRRTAFYTDTQYF. The CDR3 DNA sequence: TGTGCCTGGAGTGTACGCCGGACTGCCTTTTACACAGATACGCAGTATTTT. Combining the CDR3 with reference TRBV30 and TRBJ2-3 gives the whole variable domain SQTIHQWPATLVQPVGSPLSLECTVEGTSNPNLYWYRQAAGRGLQLLFYSVGIGQISSEVPQNLSASRPQDRQFILSSKKLLLSDSGFYLCAWSVRRTAFYTDTQYFGPGTRLTVL.

V is TRBV7-3 and J is TRBJ2-2; 8 nucleotides agree with TRBD1. This CDR3 has 18 amino acids. Germline CDR1 SGHTA, CDR2 FQGTGA. The junction had 14 bases not matched to a gene; V was cut back by 1 base and J by 7 bases. The CDR3 DNA follows: TGTGCCAGCAGCTTAAATATACCAGCGACAGGGGTTGGCGGGGAGCTGTTTTTT. It is translated as CASSLNIPATGVGGELFF.

The J gene is TRBJ2-3, the V gene TRBV9, with D tentatively TRBD2 (6 bases). CDR3 size: 15 residues. V lost 3 bases, J lost 0 bases, and 11 bases lay in between. Germline V gene sequence: CDR1 SGDLS, CDR2 YYNGEE. CDR3 in amino acids: CASSAKRGSTDTQYF. The CDR3 coding sequence is TGTGCCAGCAGCGCGAAACGGGGGAGCACAGATACGCAGTATTTT.

Note on this clone: One end of the junction varies from germline; a read error may be responsible. V and J are TRBV5-1 and TRBJ1-2; 7 bases match TRBD1. The germline gives CDR1 SGHRS, CDR2 YFSETQ. The CDR3 contains 14 residues. The CDR3 bases are TGCGCCAGCAGTTTGGGACAGATTAACTATGGCTACACCTTC. It translates to CASSLGQINYGYTF.

The chain couples TRBV5-4 to TRBJ2-3, with 8 bases that match TRBD1. J lost 3 bases, V lost 4 bases, and 10 bases had no gene match. The germline V gene encodes CDR1 SGHNT and CDR2 YYREEE (reference sequence). CDR3 length equals 16 residues. The CDR3 DNA reads TGTGCCAGCAGCCCCGGACAGGGTCTTCTGACAGATACGCAGTATTTT. This encodes CASSPGQGLLTDTQYF.

J is TRBJ1-2 and V is TRBV7-2; unclear D gene. Germline CDR1 and CDR2: SGHTA and FQGNSA. Trimming stripped 1 base from V and 3 bases from J, with 9 bases between. The CDR3 runs to 14 residues. The CDR3, as DNA: TGTGCCAGCAGCTTAGGCGGGTCCTACTATGGCTACACCTTC. Translation: CASSLGGSYYGYTF.

The chain combines TRBV7-9 with TRBJ1-4, with 8 bases identical to TRBD1. V shed 5 bases, J shed 8 bases, and the junction held 16 bases outside the gene matches. This CDR3 is built from 17 residues. The germline gives CDR1 SEHNR, CDR2 FQNEAQ (reference sequence). The CDR3 bases are TGTGCCAGCAGCACTCCCGGGCTAAACAGGGGGTTGGAAAAACTGTTTTTT. Its protein is CASSTPGLNRGLEKLFF.

This chain links TRBV5-1 with TRBJ2-5; 9 nucleotides align to TRBD1. The CDR3 sequence is 17 residues long. CDR1 is SGHRS and CDR2 is YFSETQ in the germline V gene. With 6 bases clipped from V and 5 bases from J, the junction kept 17 bases outside the gene matches. The CDR3 coding sequence is TGCGCCAGCACTCCCCGCGGGACAGGGATTTTAGCGGAGACCCAGTACTTC. It is translated as CASTPRGTGILAETQYF. The variable domain in full, completed from reference TRBV5-1 and TRBJ2-5, reads KAGVTQTPRYLIKTRGQQVTLSCSPISGHRSVSWYQQTPGQGLQFLFEYFSETQRNKGNFPGRFSGRQFSNSRSEMNVSTLELGDSALYLCASTPRGTGILAETQYFGPGTRLLVL.

V usage is TRBV2 and J usage is TRBJ1-5; 11 bases agree with TRBD1. Germline trimming cut 3 bases from V and 6 bases from J; bases unmatched to any gene: 4. In germline, CDR1 is SNHLY, CDR2 FYNNEI. The CDR3 has 15 amino acids. The CDR3 here is CASSEADRGLQPQHF. The CDR3 bases are TGTGCCAGCAGTGAGGCGGACAGGGGGCTTCAGCCCCAGCATTTT.

The V gene is TRBV7-9, the J gene TRBJ1-4; D unclear. V was trimmed by 5 bases and J by 2 bases, leaving 15 bases between them. Germline-derived CDR1 and CDR2 are SEHNR and FQNEAQ (reference sequence). The CDR3 consists of 16 residues. The CDR3 DNA sequence: TGTGCCAGCAGCGAGGTTCTCACGGGGACTAATGAAAAACTGTTTTTT. Protein: CASSEVLTGTNEKLFF.

The chain is built from TRBV15 and TRBJ2-7; 12 positions agree with TRBD2. The V gene's germline CDR1 is LNHNV and CDR2 YYDKDF (reference sequence). This CDR3 region has 14 residues. The ends lost 7 bases at V and 5 bases at J; junction bases unmatched: 6. CDR3 sequence reads: CATKLGLAGDEQYF. The CDR3 bases are TGTGCCACCAAGTTGGGACTAGCGGGCGACGAGCAGTACTTC.

V and J are TRBV28 and TRBJ2-1; 14 bases match TRBD2. CDR3 size: 13 residues. J was trimmed by 14 bases and V by 6 bases; bases with no gene match: 6. The germline V gene encodes CDR1 MDHEN and CDR2 SYDVKM. The CDR3 spells CASSSGLAGGEFF. The CDR3 region has the DNA TGTGCCAGCAGCTCTGGACTAGCGGGGGGTGAGTTCTTC.